These 23 T cell receptor beta chains share one sample of origin, sequenced in a study of post-analysis software for immune sequencing data. Unique-molecular-identifier-tagged TCR beta cDNA libraries were used. TCRdb called the PCR reads again in MiXCR, with one record for every CDR3 protein. The data show 650,000 to 850,000 distinct CDR3 sequences, with approximately 50% seen just once and about 4.8% held by the top ten. Their target antigens are unknown. Study observations and caveats: TRBV5-6, TRBV5-1 and TRBV20-1 belonged to a set of roughly five TRBV segments that were more frequent in patients than controls.

Sequenced sample: blood. The source is a girl aged 10 to 17 with multiple sclerosis.

This clonotype was detected only a few times. The V call is TRBV5-1, the J call TRBJ1-2; a possible D gene is TRBD1 (6 bases). Trimming left V 0 bases short and J 1 base short, with 22 bases between. The germline V gene has CDR1 SGHRS and CDR2 YFSETQ. This CDR3 is 19 amino acids long. The CDR3 DNA sequence: TGCGCCAGCAGCTTGGCAACCTCTGCCATGAGGGGGTATAACTATGGCTACACCTTC. The encoded protein is CASSLATSAMRGYNYGYTF.

The V gene is TRBV4-2, the J gene TRBJ2-5, with TRBD2 matching over 9 bases. In germline, CDR1 is LGHNA, CDR2 YNFKEQ. The CDR3 runs 18 residues. Losses at the gene ends were 4 bases for V and 5 bases for J; bases not matched to a gene: 17. Here the CDR3 DNA reads TGTGCCAGCAGCCCCCAGGCGGGGGGGCAGTCATGGAAGGAGACCCAGTACTTC. It yields the protein CASSPQAGGQSWKETQYF.

The V and J genes are TRBV20-1 and TRBJ2-5, with a possible D match to TRBD2 (6 bases). The CDR3 is 14 amino acids. Germline-derived CDR1 and CDR2 are DFQATT and SNEGSKA (reference sequence). Trimming took off 6 bases at V and 4 bases at J, with 18 bases between the two ends. CDR3 residues: CSAPTLASGETQYF. CDR3 nucleotide sequence: TGCAGTGCGCCGACCCTAGCGTCCGGAGAGACCCAGTACTTC.

The genes are TRBV29-1 and TRBJ2-5; D not resolved. The J call may be mistaken, given a closer DNA end match to TRBJ2-7. The CDR3 is 12 residues long. Germline V CDR1 and CDR2: SQVTM, ANQGSEA. The CDR3 DNA reads TGCAGCGTTGAAGATGGTTCGGACGAGCAGTACTTC. Protein sequence: CSVEDGSDEQYF.

The chain uses TRBV7-2 and TRBJ2-3; 10 bases agree with TRBD2. Losses at the gene ends were 0 bases for V and 4 bases for J; bases not matched to a gene: 16. This CDR3 has 20 residues. Germline V gives CDR1 SGHTA, CDR2 FQGNSA. The chain's CDR3 is CASSLASLAGGFRLSDTQYF. CDR3 nucleotides: TGTGCCAGCAGCTTAGCGAGTTTAGCGGGGGGCTTCCGTCTGTCAGATACGCAGTATTTT.

CDR3 amino acids: CASSWGLAGLSYEQYF. For the CDR3, the DNA is TGCGCCAGCAGCTGGGGACTAGCGGGCCTTTCCTACGAGCAGTACTTC. The rearrangement links TRBV5-1 to TRBJ2-7; 12 nucleotides agree with TRBD2. Trimming took 3 bases from V and 1 from J; bases not matched to a gene: 5. The CDR3 has 16 amino acids. Germline V CDR1 and CDR2: SGHRS, YFSETQ.

CDR3 bases: TGCGCCAGCAGCTTGGAGCTGGGGACCTACGAGCAGTACTTC. Amino acids: CASSLELGTYEQYF. The chain employs TRBV5-1 and TRBJ2-7; D ambiguous. Germline CDR1 and CDR2: SGHRS and YFSETQ. The CDR3 has 14 residues. Trimming pared 0 bases from V and 2 bases from J, leaving 9 bases between.

CDR3 sequence (DNA): TGCGCCAGCGGTACAGGGGCAAGGGAGACCCAGTACTTC. Translation: CASGTGARETQYF. The chain links TRBV10-2 to TRBJ2-5, with 7 bases that match TRBD1. V gave up 8 bases and J gave up 5 bases; unmatched junction bases: 8. The CDR3 sequence is 13 residues long. From germline, CDR1 is WSHSY and CDR2 SAAADI.

J is TRBJ2-1 and V is TRBV5-5; TRBD2 aligns across 8 bases. The CDR3 spans 17 residues. Germline V gives CDR1 SGHKS, CDR2 YYEKEE (reference sequence). V dropped 0 bases and J dropped 2; count of bases not matched to a gene: 7. The DNA of the CDR3 is TGTGCCAGCAGCTTGGATCAGCGGGAGACAGCCTACAATGAGCAGTTCTTC. Translating gives CASSLDQRETAYNEQFF. Together with reference TRBV5-5 and TRBJ2-1, the CDR3 gives the full variable domain: DAGVTQSPTHLIKTRGQQVTLRCSPISGHKSVSWYQQVLGQGPQFIFQYYEKEERGRGNFPDRFSARQFPNYSSELNVNALLLGDSALYLCASSLDQRETAYNEQFFGPGTRLTVL.

This clonotype has more than one count but fewer than ten. The chain couples TRBV29-1 to TRBJ2-5, with D perhaps TRBD2 (8 bases). CDR3 length: 15 residues. V shed 6 bases and J shed 2 bases, with 19 bases lying between them. The germline CDR1 and CDR2 sequences are SQVTM and ANQGSEA. CDR3 region: CSVPGGGTRQETQYF. The CDR3 nucleotides read TGCAGCGTCCCAGGGGGGGGGACTAGACAAGAGACCCAGTACTTC.

V gene TRBV14 combines with J gene TRBJ1-1; D is perhaps TRBD1 (6 bases). Trimming stripped 2 bases from V and 0 bases from J, with 19 bases between. The CDR3 runs 18 residues. Looked up from germline, CDR1 is SGHDN and CDR2 is FVKESK. The CDR3 reads CASSQRPFSTGMNTEAFF. The DNA of the CDR3 is TGTGCCAGCAGCCAACGACCCTTCAGTACAGGGATGAACACTGAAGCTTTCTTT.

This clonotype was detected only a few times. The chain employs TRBV4-1 and TRBJ2-3, with D unresolved. With 0 bases removed from V and 5 bases from J, the gap between germline ends came to 3 bases. CDR1 and CDR2 (germline): MGHRA, YSYEKL. This CDR3 spans 12 amino acids. The CDR3 DNA sequence: TGCGCCAGCAGCCAAGACGGAGATACGCAGTATTTT. Its translation: CASSQDGDTQYF.

This clonotype was found a few times. The gene calls are TRBV12-3 or TRBV12-4 and TRBJ1-6; 7 bases fit TRBD1. The CDR3 sequence is 15 residues long. After removal of 0 bases from V and 5 bases from J, the junction contained 1 base not matched to a gene. The CDR3 here is CASSLATGDNSPLHF. CDR3 coding DNA: TGTGCCAGCAGTTTAGCAACAGGGGATAATTCACCCCTCCACTTT.

This sequence joins TRBV20-1 and TRBJ1-2; 9 positions match TRBD1. The V and J ends lost 0 bases and 8 bases, in that order; junction bases with no gene match: 10. Germline lookup yields CDR1 DFQATT and CDR2 SNEGSKA (reference sequence). The CDR3 spans 15 residues. CDR3 residues: CSARDHSGTGYGYTF. The CDR3 DNA sequence: TGCAGTGCTAGAGATCACTCAGGGACAGGGTACGGCTACACCTTC.

This clonotype was observed a few times. The V and J genes are TRBV12-3 or TRBV12-4 and TRBJ2-7; D uncertain. This CDR3 has 13 residues. V dropped 6 bases and J dropped 3 bases, with 12 bases sitting between them. In DNA, the CDR3 is TGTGCCAGCAGATCGGACGGAAGCTACGAGCAGTACTTC. Translation gives CASRSDGSYEQYF.

The chain links TRBV29-1 to TRBJ2-7; 11 bases line up with TRBD2. The J call is in doubt because the DNA end fits TRBJ2-5 better. CDR1 and CDR2 from the germline V gene are SQVTM and ANQGSEA. This CDR3 region has 13 residues. Here the CDR3 reads CSGSGRAGETQYF. CDR3 coding DNA: TGCAGCGGTAGCGGGAGGGCCGGAGAGACCCAGTACTTC.

The V call is TRBV7-6, the J call TRBJ2-1, with D unclear. V shed 1 base and J shed 0 bases, with 7 bases lying between them. This CDR3 contains 15 residues. Germline V gene lookup returns CDR1 SGHVS and CDR2 FNYEAQ. CDR3 residues: CASSLVVGSYNEQFF. CDR3 DNA: TGTGCCAGCAGCTTAGTCGTCGGCTCCTACAATGAGCAGTTCTTC. Full variable domain (rest looked up from reference TRBV7-6 and TRBJ2-1): GAGVSQSPRYKVTKRGQDVALRCDPISGHVSLYWYRQALGQGPEFLTYFNYEAQQDKSGLPNDRFSAERPEGSISTLTIQRTEQRDSAMYRCASSLVVGSYNEQFFGPGTRLTVL.

The chain recombines TRBV7-3 with TRBJ1-2, with 7 bases that match TRBD1. Trimming at V came to 4 bases and at J to 7 bases, leaving 12 bases not matched to a gene. Germline loops: CDR1 SGHTA, CDR2 FQGTGA. The CDR3 has 15 amino acids. Written as DNA, the CDR3 is TGTGCCAGCAGCTCGACAGGGATTCCAGCCGCTGGCTACACCTTC. This gives the protein CASSSTGIPAAGYTF.

The chain couples TRBV29-1 to TRBJ2-7, with 10 nucleotides matching TRBD2. The germline V gene encodes CDR1 SQVTM and CDR2 ANQGSEA. This CDR3 has 14 amino acids. The J segment lost 0 bases and the V segment lost 6 bases, leaving 5 bases of the junction unmatched. The CDR3 region has the DNA TGCAGCGTACCACGGACTAGCGGCTCCTACGAGCAGTACTTC. This gives the protein CSVPRTSGSYEQYF.

The chain links TRBV19 to TRBJ2-7, with D uncertain. V shed 7 bases and J shed 2 bases, with 18 bases lying between them. Per the germline V gene, CDR1 is LNHDA and CDR2 is SQIVND (reference sequence). There are 15 residues in the CDR3. The CDR3 spells CASTQTPWNTYEQYF. As DNA, the CDR3 is TGTGCCAGTACCCAGACCCCCTGGAATACCTACGAGCAGTACTTC.

This clonotype was counted between two and nine times. The chain employs TRBV29-1 and TRBJ2-7; no firm D call. This CDR3 is 15 amino acids long. The germline V and J ends were trimmed by 0 bases and 2 bases, with 14 bases remaining between them. CDR1 and CDR2 (germline): SQVTM, ANQGSEA. This chain's CDR3 is CSVEDPAVDPYEQYF. The CDR3 DNA is TGCAGCGTTGAAGATCCGGCAGTGGACCCCTACGAGCAGTACTTC.

The rearrangement links TRBV4-1 to TRBJ2-3; D gene unclear. V was cut by 6 bases and J by 1 base, with 11 bases left in between. This CDR3 is 14 amino acids long. From germline, CDR1 is MGHRA and CDR2 YSYEKL. The CDR3 spells CASSPDPGTDTQYF. The CDR3 DNA follows: TGCGCCAGCAGTCCGGACCCAGGCACAGATACGCAGTATTTT.

V and J are TRBV10-3 and TRBJ2-6; 7 bases match TRBD1. The CDR3 consists of 16 residues. V was pared by 3 bases and J by 2 bases, with 4 bases of the junction left unmatched. CDR1 ENHRY and CDR2 SYGVKD come from the germline V gene. CDR3 residues: CAISDRGRTGANVLTF. In DNA form, the CDR3 reads TGTGCCATCAGTGATAGGGGGCGTACTGGGGCCAACGTCCTGACTTTC.